This T cell receptor beta chain was captured by sequencing in a study of cytotoxic CD8 clonotypes in ibrutinib-treated CLL. Looked up from germline, CDR1 is SGHTA and CDR2 is FQGTGA. V lost 3 bases and J 7 bases, leaving 20 bases between the germline ends. CDR3 length equals 16 residues. The protocol was immunoSEQ multiplex PCR, while the TCRdb copy is restricted to in-frame clones and leaves out a portion. The sample has roughly 97,000 clones; about 72% are singletons. Comments on this clone: The antigen remains undetermined.

Findings and limits, study-wide: Under treatment, the uncommon public clonotypes either contracted or remained stable. Clonality correlated strongly with circulating CD8+ T cells and exceeded age-matched healthy donors at baseline.

The sample consisted of PBMCs, taken after 12 months of ibrutinib treatment. The chain has TRBV7-3 and TRBJ2-3, with TRBD2 as a possible D gene (5 bases). The sequence was obtained from a human donor with chronic lymphocytic leukemia. The chain's CDR3 is CASSFTTGEGDHTQYF. Written as DNA, the CDR3 is TGTGCCAGCAGCTTTACGACCGGGGAAGGTGATCATACGCAGTATTTT.